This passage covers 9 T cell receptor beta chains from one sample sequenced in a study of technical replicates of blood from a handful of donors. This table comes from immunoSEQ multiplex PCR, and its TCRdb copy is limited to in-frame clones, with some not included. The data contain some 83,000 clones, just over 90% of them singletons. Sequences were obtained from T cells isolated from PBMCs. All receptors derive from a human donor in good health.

CDR3 sequence (DNA): TGTGCCAGCAGTGAATTGTCTGCAGTCTCCTACGAGCAGTACTTC. It encodes CASSELSAVSYEQYF. The rearrangement links TRBV6-1 to TRBJ2-7; D is undetermined. The CDR3 covers 15 residues. Deletions cut 2 bases from V and 0 bases from J, with 11 bases between. Germline V gene sequence: CDR1 MNHNS, CDR2 SASEGT.

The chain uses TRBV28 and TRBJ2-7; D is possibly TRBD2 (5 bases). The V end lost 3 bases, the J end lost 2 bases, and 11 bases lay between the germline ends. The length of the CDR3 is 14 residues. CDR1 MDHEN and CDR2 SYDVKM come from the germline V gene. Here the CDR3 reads CASSFDLRAYEQYF. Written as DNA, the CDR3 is TGTGCCAGCAGTTTCGATTTGAGGGCCTACGAGCAGTACTTC.

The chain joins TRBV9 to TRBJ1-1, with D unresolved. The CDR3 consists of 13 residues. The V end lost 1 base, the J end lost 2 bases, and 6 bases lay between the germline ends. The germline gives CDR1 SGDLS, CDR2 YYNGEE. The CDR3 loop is CASSVHTNTEAFF. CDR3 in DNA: TGTGCCAGCAGCGTACACACAAACACTGAAGCTTTCTTT.

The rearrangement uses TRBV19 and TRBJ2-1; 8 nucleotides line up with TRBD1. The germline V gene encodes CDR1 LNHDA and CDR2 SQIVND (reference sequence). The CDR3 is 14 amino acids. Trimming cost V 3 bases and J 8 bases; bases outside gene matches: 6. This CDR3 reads CASSIGTGGDEQFF. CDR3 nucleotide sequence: TGTGCCAGTAGTATCGGGACAGGCGGCGATGAGCAGTTCTTC. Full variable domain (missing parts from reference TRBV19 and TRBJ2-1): DGGITQSPKYLFRKEGQNVTLSCEQNLNHDAMYWYRQDPGQGLRLIYYSQIVNDFQKGDIAEGYSVSREKKESFPLTVTSAQKNPTAFYLCASSIGTGGDEQFFGPGTRLTVL.

The CDR3 DNA is TGTGCCAGCAGACCTCTTTCGACAGGGGGGGAAAAACTGTTTTTT. This translates into CASRPLSTGGEKLFF. This rearrangement joins TRBV28 to TRBJ1-4, with 9 nucleotides matching TRBD1. V dropped 6 bases and J dropped 8; count of bases not matched to a gene: 10. There are 15 residues in the CDR3. Germline CDR1 and CDR2: MDHEN and SYDVKM.

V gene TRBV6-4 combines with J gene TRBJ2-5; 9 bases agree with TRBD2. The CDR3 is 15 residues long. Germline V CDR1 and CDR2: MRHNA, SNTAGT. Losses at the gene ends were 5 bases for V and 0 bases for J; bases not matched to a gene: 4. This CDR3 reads CASSSVAGDQETQYF. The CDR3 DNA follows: TGTGCCAGCAGTTCGGTAGCGGGGGACCAAGAGACCCAGTACTTC.

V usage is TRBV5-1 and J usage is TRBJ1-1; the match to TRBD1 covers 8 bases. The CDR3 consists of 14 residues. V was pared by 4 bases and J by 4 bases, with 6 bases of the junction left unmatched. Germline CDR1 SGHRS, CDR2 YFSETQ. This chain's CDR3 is CASSGGQGFTEAFF. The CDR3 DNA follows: TGCGCCAGCAGCGGTGGACAGGGTTTCACTGAAGCTTTCTTT.

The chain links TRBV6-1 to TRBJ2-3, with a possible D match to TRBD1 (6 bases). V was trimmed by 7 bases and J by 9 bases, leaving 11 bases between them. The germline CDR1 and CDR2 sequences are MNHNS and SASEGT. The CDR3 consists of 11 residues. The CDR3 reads CASTDRPTQYF. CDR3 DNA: TGTGCCAGCACCGACAGGCCGACGCAGTATTTT.

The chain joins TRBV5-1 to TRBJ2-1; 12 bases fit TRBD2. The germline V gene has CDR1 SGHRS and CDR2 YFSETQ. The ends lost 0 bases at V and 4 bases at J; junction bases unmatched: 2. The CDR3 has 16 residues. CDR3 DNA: TGCGCCAGCAGCTTGGGGACTAGCGGGACATACAATGAGCAGTTCTTC. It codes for CASSLGTSGTYNEQFF.